Presented here are 2 T cell receptor beta chains from one specimen sequenced in a study of technical replicates of blood from a handful of donors. Profiled with immunoSEQ multiplex PCR; TCRdb holds only in-frame clones, not every one. The sample records approximately 87,000 clones, 85% to 95% being singletons. The sample taken for sequencing was T cells isolated from PBMCs. All receptors come from a human donor in good health.

This clone has just a few counts. The genes are TRBV6-5 and TRBJ1-1; the D gene is possibly TRBD1 (6 bases). Trimming stripped 4 bases from V and 1 base from J, with 7 bases between. Germline V CDR1 and CDR2: MNHEY, SVGAGI. The CDR3 length is 13 residues. The CDR3 DNA is TGTGCCAGCAGTTTAGGGGGGAACACTGAAGCTTTCTTT. Translated: CASSLGGNTEAFF.

CDR3 protein: CASSEDNNEQFF. CDR3 nucleotides: TGTGCCAGCAGTGAGGACAACAATGAGCAGTTCTTC. The chain has TRBV2 and TRBJ2-1, with D possibly matching TRBD1 (5 bases). The CDR3 runs 12 residues. The germline V and J ends were trimmed by 3 bases and 5 bases, with 5 bases remaining between them. The germline CDR1 and CDR2 sequences are SNHLY and FYNNEI.